The next 22 T cell receptor beta chains were all read from a single sample in a study of CD8 T cells in Susac syndrome. The RNA, about 0.45 to 1 ug, was put through reverse transcription using random hexamers. MiXCR, applied by TCRdb to the immunoSEQ multiplex PCR reads, yields one record per CDR3 protein. The sample holds about 210,000 distinct CDR3 sequences, approximately 95% seen once. The sample taken for sequencing was CD4+ T cells from PBMCs. The receptors were gathered from a human donor with multiple sclerosis.

The rearrangement uses TRBV27 and TRBJ2-1; 14 positions agree with TRBD2. The CDR3 length is 15 residues. Unmatched junction bases numbered 1, after V lost 3 bases and J lost 6 bases. The germline V gene encodes CDR1 MNHEY and CDR2 SMNVEV (reference sequence). The CDR3 loop is CASSLTSGRGNEQFF. The CDR3 DNA reads TGTGCCAGCAGTTTGACTAGCGGGAGGGGCAATGAGCAGTTCTTC.

This chain joins TRBV7-3 and TRBJ2-7, with D perhaps assigned TRBD1 or TRBD2 (5 bases each). Germline V gene sequence: CDR1 SGHTA, CDR2 FQGTGA. V was trimmed by 3 bases and J by 2 bases, leaving 11 bases between them. This CDR3 is built from 14 residues. CDR3 region: CASSLPGPAYEQYF. The CDR3 nucleotides are TGTGCCAGCAGCTTGCCGGGACCCGCCTACGAGCAGTACTTC.

CDR3: CSASRRSEQFF. The CDR3 nucleotides are TGCAGTGCTAGCCGGCGAAGTGAGCAGTTCTTC. This sequence joins TRBV20-1 and TRBJ2-1; D uncertain. V was trimmed by 3 bases and J by 9 bases, leaving 9 bases between them. CDR3 size: 11 residues. Per the germline V gene, CDR1 is DFQATT and CDR2 is SNEGSKA (reference sequence).

V usage is TRBV27 and J usage is TRBJ1-5, with D possibly being TRBD1 (5 bases). The CDR3 covers 16 residues. CDR1 and CDR2 from the germline V gene are MNHEY and SMNVEV (reference sequence). Deletions cut 6 bases from V and 3 bases from J, with 18 bases between. The CDR3 protein is CASRKIYQGLNQPQHF. CDR3 sequence (DNA): TGTGCCAGCAGGAAGATTTACCAGGGCCTCAATCAGCCCCAGCATTTT.

The chain uses TRBV29-1 and TRBJ2-7; D might be TRBD2 (5 bases). The V gene lost 4 bases and the J gene lost 7 bases, with 11 bases spanning the gap. Germline V gene sequence: CDR1 SQVTM, CDR2 ANQGSEA. This CDR3 comprises 11 residues. CDR3 nucleotide sequence: TGCAGCGTTGGCCCCCCGGGGGAGCAGTACTTC. This codes for CSVGPPGEQYF.

This chain connects TRBV7-3 to TRBJ2-7; D is ambiguous. This CDR3 has 13 residues. Germline CDR1 reads SGHTA; CDR2 reads FQGTGA. V dropped 1 base and J dropped 3 bases, with 7 bases sitting between them. The CDR3 loop reads CASSLRGGYEQYF. The CDR3 region has the DNA TGTGCCAGCAGCTTAAGAGGCGGCTACGAGCAGTACTTC.

This chain joins TRBV5-1 and TRBJ2-1, with 7 positions matching TRBD1. There are 16 residues in the CDR3. J was trimmed by 2 bases and V by 4 bases; bases with no gene match: 9. Per the germline V gene, CDR1 is SGHRS and CDR2 is YFSETQ. The CDR3 coding sequence is TGCGCCAGCAGCGGAGGCCCGGGACAGACCTACAATGAGCAGTTCTTC. Residues: CASSGGPGQTYNEQFF.

The chain employs TRBV20-1 and TRBJ2-7; TRBD2 matches 13 bases. Germline V lookup: CDR1 DFQATT, CDR2 SNEGSKA (reference sequence). The trim removed 2 bases at V and 2 bases at J, leaving 3 bases unmatched. CDR3 length equals 15 residues. CDR3 DNA: TGCAGTGCTAGAACACTAGCGGGGGGGCCCTACGAGCAGTACTTC. This gives the protein CSARTLAGGPYEQYF.

This chain links TRBV27 with TRBJ1-1; D unclear. Trimming took off 5 bases at V and 6 bases at J, with 13 bases between the two ends. Per the germline V gene, CDR1 is MNHEY and CDR2 is SMNVEV (reference sequence). This CDR3 is built from 13 residues. The CDR3 region has the DNA TGTGCCAGCAGTCCCTTAGGAATCGCTGAAGCTTTCTTT. Translating gives CASSPLGIAEAFF.

The rearrangement links TRBV11-2 to TRBJ2-5, with 7 bases identical to TRBD2. Losses at the gene ends were 0 bases for V and 5 bases for J; bases not matched to a gene: 6. This CDR3 contains 15 residues. Germline CDR1 reads SGHAT; CDR2 reads FQNNGV. The CDR3 here is CASSLDAGVFETQYF. CDR3 bases: TGTGCCAGCAGCTTAGATGCGGGAGTATTCGAGACCCAGTACTTC.

The chain employs TRBV12-3 or TRBV12-4 and TRBJ2-3; D is uncertain. The V gene lost 5 bases and the J gene lost 2 bases, with 11 bases spanning the gap. This CDR3 has 14 amino acids. The CDR3 DNA reads as TGTGCCAGCAGTCTACCACGGCACACAGATACGCAGTATTTT. Amino acid sequence: CASSLPRHTDTQYF.

This clonotype occurred once. This rearrangement joins TRBV12-3 or TRBV12-4 to TRBJ2-2; D remains ambiguous. The length of the CDR3 is 13 residues. V was cut by 5 bases and J by 6 bases, with 10 bases left in between. The CDR3 region has the DNA TGTGCCAGCAGTGCAGATTTGGCCGGGGAGCTGTTTTTT. It specifies CASSADLAGELFF.

The rearrangement joins TRBV7-9 to TRBJ2-7; TRBD1 matches at 9 bases. The germline V gene encodes CDR1 SEHNR and CDR2 FQNEAQ (reference sequence). V gave up 2 bases and J gave up 8 bases; unmatched junction bases: 13. CDR3 length: 16 amino acids. CDR3 nucleotide sequence: TGTGCCAGCAGCTTACTCCCAGCCGGGACAGGGATGCAGCAGTACTTC. Protein: CASSLLPAGTGMQQYF.

The chain carries TRBV9 and TRBJ2-2, with D perhaps matching TRBD1 or TRBD2 (5 bases each). The length of the CDR3 is 15 residues. The V gene lost 0 bases and the J gene lost 3 bases, with 9 bases spanning the gap. Germline V lookup: CDR1 SGDLS, CDR2 YYNGEE. The CDR3 coding sequence is TGTGCCAGCAGCGTAGACCCGGGACACACCGGGGAGCTGTTTTTT. Amino acid sequence: CASSVDPGHTGELFF.

The chain combines TRBV6-5 with TRBJ1-2, with D possibly matching TRBD1 (6 bases). V was cut by 8 bases and J by 8 bases, with 15 bases left in between. The CDR3 extends over 12 amino acids. CDR1 MNHEY and CDR2 SVGAGI come from the germline V gene. The CDR3 protein is CASGGGPRGYTF. CDR3 nucleotide sequence: TGTGCCAGCGGGGGGGGGCCCCGCGGCTACACCTTC.

The J gene is TRBJ1-1, the V gene TRBV7-9; D remains unclear. CDR1 is SEHNR and CDR2 is FQNEAQ in the germline V gene (reference sequence). There are 14 residues in the CDR3. With 6 bases removed from V and 5 bases from J, the gap between germline ends came to 16 bases. DNA for the CDR3: TGTGCCAGCAGTTTTGCTAGGGCCTCGACTGAAGCTTTCTTT. Its translation is CASSFARASTEAFF.

The genes are TRBV2 and TRBJ2-2; no clear D gene. The CDR3 runs to 13 residues. Germline CDR1 and CDR2: SNHLY and FYNNEI. V lost 7 bases and J 6 bases, leaving 12 bases between the germline ends. In DNA, the CDR3 is TGTGCCAGCACGGCGGAGATAGCCGGGGAGCTGTTTTTT. Its protein product is CASTAEIAGELFF.

This chain links TRBV3-1 with TRBJ1-2, with unresolved D. This CDR3 has 14 residues. Germline CDR1 is LGHDT and CDR2 is YNNKEL (reference sequence). V was trimmed by 5 bases and J by 6 bases, leaving 16 bases between them. CDR3 sequence reads: CASSKSPSKDGYTF. CDR3 nucleotides: TGTGCCAGCAGCAAGTCCCCCTCTAAGGATGGCTACACCTTC. The whole variable domain, remainder taken from reference TRBV3-1 and TRBJ1-2, is DTAVSQTPKYLVTQMGNDKSIKCEQNLGHDTMYWYKQDSKKFLKIMFSYNNKELIINETVPNRFSPKSPDKAHLNLHINSLELGDSAVYFCASSKSPSKDGYTFGSGTRLTVV.

The rearrangement links TRBV19 to TRBJ1-2, with TRBD1 identical over 11 bases. CDR3 size: 15 residues. Germline V gene lookup returns CDR1 LNHDA and CDR2 SQIVND (reference sequence). With V trimmed by 5 bases and J by 4 bases, 6 bases remained unmatched. CDR3 in amino acids: CASSAGTGGTYGYTF. CDR3 nucleotide sequence: TGTGCCAGTAGTGCCGGGACAGGGGGTACCTATGGCTACACCTTC. Filled out from reference TRBV19 and TRBJ1-2, the complete variable domain reads DGGITQSPKYLFRKEGQNVTLSCEQNLNHDAMYWYRQDPGQGLRLIYYSQIVNDFQKGDIAEGYSVSREKKESFPLTVTSAQKNPTAFYLCASSAGTGGTYGYTFGSGTRLTVV.

The rearrangement links TRBV27 to TRBJ2-5, with TRBD1 matching 8 bases. From germline, CDR1 is MNHEY and CDR2 SMNVEV (reference sequence). The CDR3 runs to 13 residues. J lost 5 bases, V lost 6 bases, and 5 bases had no gene match. The CDR3 bases are TGTGCCAGCAGGAAGACAGGGGTCGAGACCCAGTACTTC. Translating it yields CASRKTGVETQYF.

The chain recombines TRBV29-1 with TRBJ2-1; the match to TRBD1 covers 10 bases. The V and J ends lost 7 bases and 5 bases, in that order; junction bases with no gene match: 8. There are 14 residues in the CDR3. Per germline, CDR1 SQVTM and CDR2 ANQGSEA. The CDR3 protein is CSGSGTGVHNEQFF. Here the CDR3 DNA reads TGCAGCGGCTCCGGGACAGGGGTCCACAATGAGCAGTTCTTC.

The chain couples TRBV27 to TRBJ2-2; 8 bases align to TRBD2. Unmatched junction bases numbered 11, after V lost 0 bases and J lost 5 bases. CDR3 size: 18 residues. The germline CDR1 and CDR2 sequences are MNHEY and SMNVEV (reference sequence). CDR3 sequence (DNA): TGTGCCAGCAGTTTATCCGGGCTAGCGGGTCGTAGAACCGGGGAGCTGTTTTTT. This translates into CASSLSGLAGRRTGELFF.